This passage covers 9 T cell receptor beta chains from one sample sequenced in a study of OX40 agonist ivuxolimab in advanced cancers. The data were produced by immunoSEQ multiplex PCR, yet TCRdb's version contains in-frame clones alone and is incomplete. The table shows around 140,000 clones, with approximately 94% occurring only once. The material was CD4+ or CD8+ T cells sorted from blood, obtained in a trial of the OX40 agonist ivuxolimab. The receptors were gathered from an adult with an advanced solid tumor such as melanoma, head and neck, liver or kidney cancer.

The chain carries TRBV6-6 and TRBJ2-7, with TRBD2 matching over 8 bases. Unmatched junction bases numbered 18, after V lost 8 bases and J lost 9 bases. This CDR3 is built from 15 residues. Germline CDR1 and CDR2: MNHNY and SVGAGI (reference sequence). The CDR3 DNA reads as TGTGCCAGCCACCCCAGCGGGAGAGGGTACAACGTGCAGTACTTC. This encodes CASHPSGRGYNVQYF.

The CDR3 region is CASRVLSQEQFF. DNA for the CDR3: TGTGCCAGCAGGGTTCTGAGCCAGGAGCAGTTCTTC. The rearrangement joins TRBV7-9 to TRBJ2-1, with D unresolved. Trimming stripped 6 bases from V and 10 bases from J, with 13 bases between. Germline V CDR1 and CDR2: SEHNR, FQNEAQ (reference sequence). The CDR3 extends over 12 amino acids. Complete variable domain (other parts from reference TRBV7-9 and TRBJ2-1): DTGVSQNPRHKITKRGQNVTFRCDPISEHNRLYWYRQTLGQGPEFLTYFQNEAQLEKSRLLSDRFSAERPKGSFSTLEIQRTEQGDSAMYLCASRVLSQEQFFGPGTRLTVL.

V gene TRBV29-1 combines with J gene TRBJ1-2; 9 nucleotides agree with TRBD1. J gave up 4 bases and V 7 bases, and 7 bases lay outside the gene matches. Germline V lookup: CDR1 SQVTM, CDR2 ANQGSEA. The CDR3 extends over 13 amino acids. CDR3 protein: CSGGQGLSYGYTF. DNA for the CDR3: TGCAGCGGGGGACAGGGTTTATCCTATGGCTACACCTTC.

This clone was counted a single time. The J gene is TRBJ2-5, the V gene TRBV29-1, with D perhaps matching TRBD1 (5 bases). The CDR3 loop spans 12 amino acids. V shed 7 bases and J shed 5 bases, with 14 bases lying between them. Germline values: CDR1 SQVTM, CDR2 ANQGSEA. CDR3 amino acids: CSDEGVGETQYF. CDR3 DNA: TGCAGCGACGAAGGGGTCGGTGAGACCCAGTACTTC.

This chain joins TRBV30 and TRBJ2-5, with D perhaps TRBD1 or TRBD2 (5 bases each). CDR1 is GTSNPN, CDR2 SVGIG, per germline (reference sequence). This CDR3 has 14 amino acids. V lost 4 bases to trimming and J lost 7 bases, with 19 bases between them. CDR3 residues: CAWIRRGALVTQYF. CDR3 coding DNA: TGTGCCTGGATTAGAAGGGGAGCCCTAGTGACCCAGTACTTC.

This clone showed up just once. J is TRBJ2-3 and V is TRBV9; either TRBD1 or TRBD2 may supply D (6 bases each). The germline CDR1 and CDR2 sequences are SGDLS and YYNGEE. This CDR3 is 12 amino acids long. Deletions cut 4 bases from V and 8 bases from J, with 11 bases between. The CDR3 nucleotides read TGTGCCAGCAGCCCGGGGGCGGGTACGCAGTATTTT. It encodes CASSPGAGTQYF.

This sequence joins TRBV7-2 and TRBJ2-1; 7 positions match TRBD1. This CDR3 has 14 amino acids. CDR1 is SGHTA and CDR2 is FQGNSA in the germline V gene. The ends lost 5 bases at V and 8 bases at J; junction bases unmatched: 9. The CDR3 coding sequence is TGTGCCAGCAGCCTAGACAGGGTATACGATGAGCAGTTCTTC. The encoded protein is CASSLDRVYDEQFF.

The chain recombines TRBV28 with TRBJ1-1; maybe TRBD1 (5 bases). Germline V gene data show CDR1 as MDHEN and CDR2 as SYDVKM. V shed 6 bases and J shed 2 bases, with 13 bases lying between them. The CDR3 contains 14 residues. The CDR3 reads CASRAGTANTEAFF. CDR3 sequence (DNA): TGTGCCAGCAGGGCCGGGACGGCCAACACTGAAGCTTTCTTT.

The chain links TRBV2 to TRBJ2-7; 8 bases fit TRBD1. This CDR3 is 13 amino acids long. V lost 3 bases to trimming and J lost 7 bases; unmatched junction nucleotides: 5. Germline lookup yields CDR1 SNHLY and CDR2 FYNNEI. Here the CDR3 DNA reads TGTGCCAGCAGTGACCAGGGACAGGTGGAGCAGTACTTC. This sequence encodes CASSDQGQVEQYF.